This T cell receptor (beta chain) was captured in a study of graft-versus-host responses after intestinal transplantation. Concerning this clone: Its antigen is unknown.

Germline V CDR1 and CDR2: MDHEN, SYDVKM. This CDR3 spans 16 amino acids. Deletions cut 5 bases from V and 4 bases from J, with 21 bases between. The data were produced by immunoSEQ multiplex PCR, yet TCRdb's version contains in-frame clones alone and is incomplete. Seen here are about 130,000 clones, around nine tenths observed once, and the top ten hold about 0.2%. The sequence came from a human donor who received an intestinal transplant. The sample consisted of unstimulated CD4+ T cells sorted from spleen or lymph node cells, taken before intestinal transplant. The chain carries TRBV28 and TRBJ2-7, with a possible D match to TRBD2 (7 bases). The CDR3 region has the DNA TGTGCCAGCAGTCCTTTTGCTCGGGGGGCTAGATACGAGCAGTACTTC. Translating gives CASSPFARGARYEQYF.